What follows are 3 T cell receptor delta chains derived from one specimen sequenced in a study of γδ T cells in repeated Plasmodium falciparum infection. TCRdb redid the clone calls on the multiplex PCR reads with CATT. The sample has 50,000 to 55,000 delta-chain clones; about 1.9% are singletons. Gammadelta T cells were flow-sorted from PBMC into Vgamma9/Vdelta2+ and Vdelta2-negative populations for bulk analysis. The sequenced material came from gamma-delta T cells from blood. These receptors originate from a pool of human donors (malaria-infected and uninfected, not separated).

This clone was found a few times. TCRdb's protein for this DNA is that of a much larger clone and differs from the translation at residue 17, likely a read error; the protein shown is the DNA translation. The chain recombines TRDV1 with TRDJ1; 9 nucleotides line up with TRDD2. TCRdb lists no J gene, so it was determined here by aligning the DNA to germline. Germline lookup yields CDR1 TSWWSYY and CDR2 QGS. Unmatched junction bases numbered 32, after V lost 3 bases and J lost 3 bases. This CDR3 is built from 24 residues. CDR3 sequence reads: CALGDGAFLRAMRGTSSRPDKLIF. CDR3 in DNA: TGTGCTCTTGGGGATGGCGCCTTCCTACGAGCCATGCGGGGGACTTCCAGCCGGCCCGATAAACTCATCTTT.

To note about this clone: Given a far larger clone just one base away, this is likely a sequencing read error. Other nucleotide sequences from this sample produce the same CDR3. The rearrangement uses TRDV1 and TRDJ1; TRDD3 matches 11 bases. The J gene was not available in TCRdb and was assigned here by matching the DNA to germline segments. Trimming at V came to 2 bases and at J to 4 bases, leaving 30 bases not matched to a gene. The CDR3 is 24 residues long. Germline V CDR1 and CDR2: TSWWSYY, QGS. DNA of the CDR3: TGTGCTCTTGGGGAAACTGCGGTACGGAATGACCTAATCGTACTGGGGGATAATCACGATAAACTCATCTTT. It encodes CALGETAVRNDLIVLGDNHDKLIF.

Remarks on this clone: TCRdb pairs this DNA with a much larger clone's protein that differs at residue 6, likely a read error; the protein shown was translated from the DNA. The chain employs TRDV2 and TRDJ1, with 7 bases aligning to TRDD2. The ends lost 2 bases at V and 0 bases at J; junction bases unmatched: 29. Germline V gene lookup returns CDR1 GEAIGNYY and CDR2 EKD. The CDR3 contains 23 residues. The CDR3 protein is CACDMFGFLPNLPAGAYTDKLIF. In DNA, the CDR3 is TGTGCCTGTGACATGTTCGGATTCCTCCCAAACCTTCCTGCTGGAGCGTACACCGATAAACTCATCTTT.